Below, one TCR beta chain is given with its context. Original methodology: Amplifying reference gene primers gave estimates of nucleated cell counts. The table came from immunoSEQ multiplex PCR; TCRdb's copy has only in-frame clones and leaves some out. D and trimming come from the DNA, and the V and J calls and clone size come from that table. The sample has 150,000 to 200,000 clones, approximately 89% seen once. The CDR3 covers 15 residues. After removal of 4 bases from V and 6 bases from J, the junction contained 10 bases not matched to a gene. Germline CDR1 reads MNHEY; CDR2 reads SVGAGI. Clinical history reported by participants formed the basis on which cohorts were assigned. The data belong to a study of blood T cell repertoires in COVID-19. Study in general: Acute and convalescent COVID-19 specimens originated in the United States, Italy and Spain. PBMCs, B-cell-depleted T cells, or T cells provided the cDNA or gDNA that made up the material.

The receptor comes from a woman aged 18-29 years who had recovered from COVID-19. The sequencing sample was made of PBMCs or T cells enriched from blood (not recorded which). This sequence joins TRBV6-5 and TRBJ1-2, with 8 bases fitting TRBD1. The CDR3 DNA is TGTGCCAGCAGTTTCCGGACAGGGTCTACTGATGGCTACACCTTC. It specifies CASSFRTGSTDGYTF.